The 25 T cell receptor beta chains below come from one sample, sequenced in a study of T cell changes during pregnancy in multiple sclerosis. The method was immunoSEQ multiplex PCR; TCRdb's version includes in-frame clones alone and lacks a portion of them. The sample shows some 22,000 clones, around 86% of them seen only once. This specimen consisted of CD4+ T cells from peripheral blood mononuclear cells, obtained in the second trimester of pregnancy. These receptor sequences come from a female donor in good health, enrolled as a control in a pregnancy study.

The chain uses TRBV19 and TRBJ2-1; maybe TRBD1 (6 bases). Germline CDR1 reads LNHDA; CDR2 reads SQIVND (reference sequence). This CDR3 contains 15 residues. V lost 3 bases and J 4 bases, leaving 13 bases between the germline ends. This CDR3 reads CASSIEDRTYNEQFF. Here the CDR3 DNA reads TGTGCCAGTAGTATTGAGGACAGAACTTACAATGAGCAGTTCTTC.

V usage is TRBV4-1 and J usage is TRBJ1-5; the match to TRBD1 covers 7 bases. The V gene's germline CDR1 is MGHRA and CDR2 YSYEKL. There are 14 residues in the CDR3. Trimming cost V 2 bases and J 4 bases; bases outside gene matches: 2. The CDR3 nucleotides read TGCGCCAGCAGCCAACCGGGACAGAATCAGCCCCAGCATTTT. Its protein product is CASSQPGQNQPQHF.

The chain joins TRBV11-2 to TRBJ2-7; 9 bases map to TRBD2. Germline V CDR1 and CDR2: SGHAT, FQNNGV. This CDR3 is 15 amino acids long. V dropped 1 base and J dropped 4; count of bases not matched to a gene: 5. CDR3 in amino acids: CASSLGPSGIYEQYF. Written as DNA, the CDR3 is TGTGCCAGCAGCTTAGGCCCTAGCGGGATATACGAGCAGTACTTC.

The chain recombines TRBV6-5 with TRBJ2-3, with 9 nucleotides matching TRBD2. Germline CDR1 and CDR2: MNHEY and SVGAGI. The CDR3 is made up of 14 amino acids. The J segment lost 3 bases and the V segment lost 6 bases, leaving 4 bases of the junction unmatched. CDR3 DNA sequence: TGTGCCAGCAGGAGAGCGGGGGGTACAGATACGCAGTATTTT. Protein product: CASRRAGGTDTQYF.

The chain carries TRBV6-6 and TRBJ1-5, with D perhaps TRBD1 (6 bases). Germline loops: CDR1 MNHNY, CDR2 SVGAGI (reference sequence). With 6 bases removed from V and 3 bases from J, the gap between germline ends came to 18 bases. This CDR3 is built from 16 residues. This chain's CDR3 is CASRSTGTQYNQPQHF. DNA for the CDR3: TGTGCCAGCAGATCAACCGGGACACAGTACAATCAGCCCCAGCATTTT.

The genes are TRBV28 and TRBJ1-6; D is perhaps TRBD1 (5 bases). Germline V lookup: CDR1 MDHEN, CDR2 SYDVKM. V was clipped by 5 bases and J by 2 bases, with 13 bases between them. CDR3 length: 16 residues. CDR3 coding DNA: TGTGCCAGCAGTGGGGCCGGGCATCCCTATAATTCACCCCTCCACTTT. Its protein product is CASSGAGHPYNSPLHF.

The rearrangement uses TRBV6-1 and TRBJ1-2; the D gene is possibly TRBD1 (6 bases). The CDR3 consists of 17 residues. Germline CDR1 and CDR2: MNHNS and SASEGT. The ends were cut back, 4 bases at V and 1 base at J, with 19 bases in the middle. The CDR3 sequence is CASSGGHTGGLNYGYTF. In DNA, the CDR3 is TGTGCCAGCAGTGGGGGACATACCGGGGGGCTTAACTATGGCTACACCTTC.

This chain joins TRBV6-5 and TRBJ2-7, with TRBD1 identical over 10 bases. V dropped 7 bases and J dropped 5; count of bases not matched to a gene: 8. The germline gives CDR1 MNHEY, CDR2 SVGAGI. The CDR3 has 14 residues. CDR3 sequence: CASNRGTGVDEQYF. CDR3 DNA sequence: TGTGCCAGCAACCGGGGGACAGGGGTGGACGAGCAGTACTTC.

The rearrangement links TRBV29-1 to TRBJ1-2, with 7 bases identical to TRBD1. The CDR3 spans 12 residues. V shed 5 bases and J 6 bases; nucleotides not matched to a gene: 6. Germline CDR1 reads SQVTM; CDR2 reads ANQGSEA. The CDR3 DNA sequence: TGCAGCGTTCTGTCCAGGGGGGATGGCTACACCTTC. This encodes CSVLSRGDGYTF. The variable domain in full, with the rest retrieved from reference TRBV29-1 and TRBJ1-2, is SAVISQKPSRDICQRGTSLTIQCQVDSQVTMMFWYRQQPGQSLTLIATANQGSEATYESGFVIDKFPISRPNLTFSTLTVSNMSPEDSSIYLCSVLSRGDGYTFGSGTRLTVV.

This chain uses TRBV4-3 with TRBJ2-1, with 8 bases fitting TRBD2. The germline gives CDR1 LGHNA, CDR2 YSLEER. This CDR3 contains 15 residues. V was clipped by 0 bases and J by 6 bases; unmatched bases: 4. This CDR3 reads CASSQDGAGVNEQFF. The CDR3 DNA reads as TGCGCCAGCAGCCAAGATGGAGCGGGGGTCAATGAGCAGTTCTTC.

This rearrangement joins TRBV6-6 to TRBJ1-2, with D tentatively TRBD1 (6 bases). The CDR3 has 15 residues. Germline values: CDR1 MNHNY, CDR2 SVGAGI (reference sequence). Deletions cut 5 bases from V and 7 bases from J, with 20 bases between. CDR3 region: CASSLPGGGGGGYTF. DNA of the CDR3: TGTGCCAGCAGTCTGCCCGGGGGAGGGGGAGGTGGCTACACCTTC.

V usage is TRBV4-1 and J usage is TRBJ2-7; D perhaps matches TRBD2 (6 bases). Between the trimmed V and J ends, which lost 0 bases and 11 bases, there was a span of 20 bases. Germline-derived CDR1 and CDR2 are MGHRA and YSYEKL. The CDR3 sequence is 15 residues long. This CDR3 reads CASSQDLLLAGKEYF. In nucleotides, the CDR3 is TGCGCCAGCAGCCAAGATCTTCTTCTGGCGGGAAAGGAGTACTTC.

This sequence joins TRBV5-4 and TRBJ2-2, with 13 positions matching TRBD2. Trimming took 2 bases from V and 5 from J; bases not matched to a gene: 6. The CDR3 is 17 amino acids. Germline V gives CDR1 SGHNT, CDR2 YYREEE (reference sequence). The CDR3 loop reads CASSFPGTSGTTGELFF. In nucleotides, the CDR3 is TGTGCCAGCAGCTTTCCCGGGACTAGCGGGACTACCGGGGAGCTGTTTTTT.

J is TRBJ2-2 and V is TRBV5-8; TRBD2 aligns across 13 bases. The CDR3 spans 14 residues. The junction had 4 bases not matched to a gene; V was cut back by 7 bases and J by 7 bases. Looked up from germline, CDR1 is SGHTS and CDR2 is YDEGEE. This chain's CDR3 is CASRGLAGSGELFF. The DNA for the CDR3 is TGTGCCAGCCGGGGACTAGCGGGGAGCGGGGAGCTGTTTTTT.

The genes are TRBV28 and TRBJ2-7; 7 bases match TRBD1. V was clipped by 0 bases and J by 0 bases; unmatched bases: 5. Germline V lookup: CDR1 MDHEN, CDR2 SYDVKM. This CDR3 comprises 16 residues. CDR3 loop: CASSLWSGGNSYEQYF. The CDR3 nucleotides are TGTGCCAGCAGTTTATGGTCAGGGGGTAACTCCTACGAGCAGTACTTC.

The genes are TRBV7-9 and TRBJ1-5, with TRBD1 matching over 7 bases. The germline V gene encodes CDR1 SEHNR and CDR2 FQNEAQ (reference sequence). Trimming at V came to 4 bases and at J to 2 bases, leaving 11 bases not matched to a gene. The CDR3 length is 17 residues. CDR3 residues: CASSSETGTAGNQPQHF. The CDR3 DNA reads as TGTGCCAGCAGCTCGGAAACCGGGACAGCGGGCAATCAGCCCCAGCATTTT.

The chain couples TRBV7-8 to TRBJ1-2; TRBD1 matches at 7 bases. The CDR3 length is 13 residues. V gave up 4 bases and J gave up 6 bases; unmatched junction bases: 5. CDR1 is SGHVS, CDR2 FQNEAQ, per germline. DNA of the CDR3: TGTGCCAGCAGCTCTAGGACAGGCCATGGCTACACCTTC. Amino acids: CASSSRTGHGYTF.

The gene calls are TRBV7-2 and TRBJ1-5; 7 nucleotides agree with TRBD1. The CDR3 covers 14 residues. Germline V gives CDR1 SGHTA, CDR2 FQGNSA. Trimming took 0 bases from V and 6 from J; bases not matched to a gene: 2. CDR3 loop: CASSLATGSQPQHF. The CDR3 DNA sequence: TGTGCCAGCAGCTTAGCGACAGGGTCTCAGCCCCAGCATTTT.

This sequence joins TRBV27 and TRBJ1-4; D not certain. This CDR3 contains 13 residues. The V end lost 5 bases, the J end lost 5 bases, and 9 bases lay between the germline ends. Germline loops: CDR1 MNHEY, CDR2 SMNVEV (reference sequence). CDR3: CASSPSRNEKLFF. DNA of the CDR3: TGTGCCAGCAGTCCCAGTCGAAATGAAAAACTGTTTTTT.

The chain couples TRBV5-1 to TRBJ2-2, with 13 positions matching TRBD2. Germline values: CDR1 SGHRS, CDR2 YFSETQ. CDR3 length: 18 amino acids. Trimming removed 4 bases from V and 2 bases from J; junction bases left unmatched: 8. The CDR3 nucleotides read TGCGCCAGCAGCCCCGGACTAGCGGGAGTGGAAAACACCGGGGAGCTGTTTTTT. Amino acids: CASSPGLAGVENTGELFF.

The rearrangement uses TRBV30 and TRBJ2-3; a possible D gene is TRBD2 (5 bases). Trimming pared 2 bases from V and 5 bases from J, leaving 14 bases between. This CDR3 contains 14 residues. Germline V gene data show CDR1 as GTSNPN and CDR2 as SVGIG (reference sequence). CDR3 loop: CAWSRSKLGDTQYF. As DNA, the CDR3 is TGTGCCTGGAGTAGATCGAAACTAGGAGATACGCAGTATTTT.

This clone was seen only once. The V gene is TRBV28, the J gene TRBJ1-3; perhaps TRBD1 as D (6 bases). Trimming took 5 bases from V and 4 from J, leaving 15 bases between them. The germline gives CDR1 MDHEN, CDR2 SYDVKM. The CDR3 has 15 residues. CDR3 bases: TGTGCCAGCAGTGCATTGTCAGGGGCCGGAAACACCATATATTTT. Amino acids: CASSALSGAGNTIYF.

In its sample, this clone was seen once. This sequence joins TRBV15 and TRBJ1-3; D not resolved. The length of the CDR3 is 14 residues. From germline, CDR1 is LNHNV and CDR2 YYDKDF (reference sequence). The ends were cut back, 1 base at V and 4 bases at J, with 8 bases in the middle. The CDR3 is CATSRGGQGNTIYF. Written as DNA, the CDR3 is TGTGCCACCAGCAGAGGAGGGCAAGGAAACACCATATATTTT.

The J gene is TRBJ1-3, the V gene TRBV7-6; no reliable D call. Germline V gene sequence: CDR1 SGHVS, CDR2 FNYEAQ. V shed 5 bases and J shed 0 bases, with 17 bases lying between them. This CDR3 is built from 17 residues. The CDR3 sequence: CASSGLVGGGSGNTIYF. CDR3 DNA: TGTGCCAGCAGCGGACTAGTGGGCGGAGGCTCTGGAAACACCATATATTTT.

The J gene is TRBJ2-7, the V gene TRBV15; the D gene is possibly TRBD1 (6 bases). The CDR3 sequence is 12 residues long. Germline CDR1 LNHNV, CDR2 YYDKDF (reference sequence). The V end was cut by 7 bases, the J end by 2 bases, with 9 bases between. The CDR3 loop is CATKGQTYEQYF. DNA of the CDR3: TGTGCCACCAAGGGACAAACCTACGAGCAGTACTTC.